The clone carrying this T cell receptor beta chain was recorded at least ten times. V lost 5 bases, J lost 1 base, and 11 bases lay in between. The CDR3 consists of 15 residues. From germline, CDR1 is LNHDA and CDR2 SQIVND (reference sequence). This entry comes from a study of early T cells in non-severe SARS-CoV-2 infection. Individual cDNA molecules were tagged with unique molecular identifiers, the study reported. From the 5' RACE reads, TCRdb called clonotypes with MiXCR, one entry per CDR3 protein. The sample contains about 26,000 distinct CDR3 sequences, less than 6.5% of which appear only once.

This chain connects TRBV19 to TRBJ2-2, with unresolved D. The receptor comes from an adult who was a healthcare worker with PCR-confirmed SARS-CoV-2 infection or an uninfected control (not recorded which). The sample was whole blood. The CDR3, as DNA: TGTGCCAGTAGTGCCCAAGGTTTGAACACCGGGGAGCTGTTTTTT. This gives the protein CASSAQGLNTGELFF.